This T cell receptor (beta chain) was captured in a study of cytomegalovirus exposure and HLA in healthy donors. At the level of the study: Falling in the Caucasian-associated ancestry cluster were 81% of some 400 genotyped donors. Notes on the study in general: Roughly even sequencing depth across donors was the assumption behind the presence/absence analyses.

In the case of this clone: The antigen is not known.

V gave up 5 bases and J gave up 2 bases, with 11 bases separating them. The CDR3 totals 14 residues. Germline CDR1 SGHAT, CDR2 FQNNGV. The PCR used 60 Vbeta and 13 Jbeta primers. The method was immunoSEQ multiplex PCR; TCRdb's version includes in-frame clones alone and lacks a portion of them. With about 140,000 clones in the sample, the ten largest clones hold 0.75% to 1%. The chain has TRBV11-2 and TRBJ2-3; D is perhaps TRBD2 (7 bases). This receptor was taken from a male donor in good health and CMV-seronegative. Sequences were obtained from PBMCs. The CDR3 coding sequence is TGTGCCAGCAGCCCGGGGGGCTCCACAGATACGCAGTATTTT. Protein product: CASSPGGSTDTQYF.